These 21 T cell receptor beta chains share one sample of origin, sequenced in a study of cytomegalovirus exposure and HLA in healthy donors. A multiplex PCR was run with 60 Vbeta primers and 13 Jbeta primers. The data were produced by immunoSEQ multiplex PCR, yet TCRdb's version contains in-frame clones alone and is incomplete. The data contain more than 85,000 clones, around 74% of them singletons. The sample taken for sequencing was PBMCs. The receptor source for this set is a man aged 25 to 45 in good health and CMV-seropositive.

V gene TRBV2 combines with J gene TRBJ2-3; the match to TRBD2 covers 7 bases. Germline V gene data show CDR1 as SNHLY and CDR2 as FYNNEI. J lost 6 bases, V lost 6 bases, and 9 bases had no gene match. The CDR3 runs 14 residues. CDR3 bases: TGTGCCAGCAGGCTTCTAGCGGAGGGGGATACGCAGTATTTT. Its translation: CASRLLAEGDTQYF. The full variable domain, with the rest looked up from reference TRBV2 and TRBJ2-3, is EPEVTQTPSHQVTQMGQEVILRCVPISNHLYFYWYRQILGQKVEFLVSFYNNEISEKSEIFDDQFSVERPDGSNFTLKIRSTKLEDSAMYFCASRLLAEGDTQYFGPGTRLTVL.

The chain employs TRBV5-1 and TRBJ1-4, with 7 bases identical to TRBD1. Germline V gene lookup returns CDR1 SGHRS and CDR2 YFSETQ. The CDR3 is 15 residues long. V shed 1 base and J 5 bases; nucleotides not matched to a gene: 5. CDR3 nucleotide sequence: TGCGCCAGCAGCTTGCGCGGGACAGAAAATGAAAAACTGTTTTTT. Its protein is CASSLRGTENEKLFF.

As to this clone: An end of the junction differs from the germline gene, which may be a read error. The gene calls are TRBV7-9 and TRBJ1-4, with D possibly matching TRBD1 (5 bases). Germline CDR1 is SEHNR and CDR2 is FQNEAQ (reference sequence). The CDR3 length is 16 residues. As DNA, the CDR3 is TGTTCCAGCAGCCGTTCTCGGGGGGAAACTAATGAAAAACTGTTTTTT. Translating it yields CSSSRSRGETNEKLFF.

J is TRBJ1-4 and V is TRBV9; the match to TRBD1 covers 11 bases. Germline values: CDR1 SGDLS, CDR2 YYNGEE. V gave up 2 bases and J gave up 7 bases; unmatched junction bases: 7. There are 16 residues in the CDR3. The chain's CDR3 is CASSVWTGGRGEKLFF. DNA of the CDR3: TGTGCCAGCAGCGTTTGGACAGGGGGCCGGGGTGAAAAACTGTTTTTT.

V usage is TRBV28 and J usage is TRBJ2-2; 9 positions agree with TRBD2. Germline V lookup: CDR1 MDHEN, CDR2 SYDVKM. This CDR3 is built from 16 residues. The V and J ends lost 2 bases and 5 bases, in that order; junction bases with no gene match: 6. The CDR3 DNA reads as TGTGCCAGCAGTTTAGCGGGGGGGCCGGAGACCGGGGAGCTGTTTTTT. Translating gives CASSLAGGPETGELFF.

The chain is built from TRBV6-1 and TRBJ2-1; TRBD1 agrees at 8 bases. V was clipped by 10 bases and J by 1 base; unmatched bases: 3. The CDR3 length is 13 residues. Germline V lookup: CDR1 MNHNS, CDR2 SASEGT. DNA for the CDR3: TGTGCCACGGACAGGGTGTCCTACAATGAGCAGTTCTTC. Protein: CATDRVSYNEQFF.

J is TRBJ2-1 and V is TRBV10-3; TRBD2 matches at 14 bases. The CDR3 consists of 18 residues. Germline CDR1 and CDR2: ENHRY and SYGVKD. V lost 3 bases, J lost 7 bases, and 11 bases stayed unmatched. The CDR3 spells CAISDPGLAGVTGNEQFF. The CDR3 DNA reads TGTGCCATCAGTGACCCGGGACTAGCGGGGGTCACGGGTAATGAGCAGTTCTTC.

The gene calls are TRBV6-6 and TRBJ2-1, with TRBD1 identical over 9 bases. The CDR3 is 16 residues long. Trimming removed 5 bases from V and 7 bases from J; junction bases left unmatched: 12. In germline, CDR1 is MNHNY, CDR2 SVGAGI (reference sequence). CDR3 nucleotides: TGTGCCAGCAGTCCGAGAGACAGGGGGGTAAGGAATGAGCAGTTCTTC. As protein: CASSPRDRGVRNEQFF.

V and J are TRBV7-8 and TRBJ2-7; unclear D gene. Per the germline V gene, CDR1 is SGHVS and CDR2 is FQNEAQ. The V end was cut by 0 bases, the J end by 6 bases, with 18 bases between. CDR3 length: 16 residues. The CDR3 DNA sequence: TGTGCCAGCAGCTTAGCTACCTCCCTGAGGTTGGGCGAGCAGTACTTC. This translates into CASSLATSLRLGEQYF.

The CDR3 region has the DNA TGTGCCAGCAGTTACTCGGGTCGGACTGGCCAAGAGACCCAGTACTTC. Protein product: CASSYSGRTGQETQYF. The chain recombines TRBV6-6 with TRBJ2-5, with D maybe TRBD2 (5 bases). This CDR3 region has 16 residues. The germline V gene has CDR1 MNHNY and CDR2 SVGAGI (reference sequence). V was trimmed by 0 bases and J by 1 base, leaving 12 bases between them.

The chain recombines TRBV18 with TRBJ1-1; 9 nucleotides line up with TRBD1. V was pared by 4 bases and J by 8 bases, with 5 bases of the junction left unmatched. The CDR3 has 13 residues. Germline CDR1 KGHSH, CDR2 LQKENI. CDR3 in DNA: TGTGCCAGCTCACGACAGGGGGAGCGAGAAGCTTTCTTT. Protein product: CASSRQGEREAFF.

The CDR3 DNA reads TGCGCCAGCAGCCCTGGGACTAGCGGCGGCAATGAGCAGTTCTTC. As protein: CASSPGTSGGNEQFF. The chain joins TRBV4-3 to TRBJ2-1; the match to TRBD2 covers 11 bases. Trimming cost V 4 bases and J 6 bases; bases outside gene matches: 5. Germline V CDR1 and CDR2: LGHNA, YSLEER. This CDR3 has 15 amino acids.

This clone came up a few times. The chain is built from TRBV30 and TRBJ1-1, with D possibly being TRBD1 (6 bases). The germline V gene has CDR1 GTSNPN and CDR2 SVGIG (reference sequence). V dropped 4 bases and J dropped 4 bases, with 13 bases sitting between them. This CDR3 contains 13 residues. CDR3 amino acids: CAWNSGVGTEAFF. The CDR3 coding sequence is TGTGCCTGGAACTCAGGGGTCGGCACTGAAGCTTTCTTT.

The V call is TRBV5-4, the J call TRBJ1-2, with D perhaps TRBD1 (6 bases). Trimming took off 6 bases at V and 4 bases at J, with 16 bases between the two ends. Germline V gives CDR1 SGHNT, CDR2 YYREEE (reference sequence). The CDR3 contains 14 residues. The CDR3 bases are TGTGCCAGCACATGGGGGGGGCCCCCCTATGGCTACACCTTC. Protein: CASTWGGPPYGYTF. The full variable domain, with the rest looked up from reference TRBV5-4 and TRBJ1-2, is ETGVTQSPTHLIKTRGQQVTLRCSSQSGHNTVSWYQQALGQGPQFIFQYYREEENGRGNFPPRFSGLQFPNYSSELNVNALELDDSALYLCASTWGGPPYGYTFGSGTRLTVV.

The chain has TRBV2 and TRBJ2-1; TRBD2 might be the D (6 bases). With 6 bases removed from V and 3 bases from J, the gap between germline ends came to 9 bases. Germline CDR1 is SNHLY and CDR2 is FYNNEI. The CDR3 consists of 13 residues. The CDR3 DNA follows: TGTGCCAGCAGGGAGGGTAGCTACAATGAGCAGTTCTTC. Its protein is CASREGSYNEQFF. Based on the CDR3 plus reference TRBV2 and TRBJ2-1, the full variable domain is EPEVTQTPSHQVTQMGQEVILRCVPISNHLYFYWYRQILGQKVEFLVSFYNNEISEKSEIFDDQFSVERPDGSNFTLKIRSTKLEDSAMYFCASREGSYNEQFFGPGTRLTVL.

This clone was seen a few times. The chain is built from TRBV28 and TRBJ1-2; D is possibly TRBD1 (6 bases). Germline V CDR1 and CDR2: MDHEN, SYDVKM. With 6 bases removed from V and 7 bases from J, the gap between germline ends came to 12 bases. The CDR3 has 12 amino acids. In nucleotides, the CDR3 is TGTGCCAGCAGGGTGACGACAGGTGGCTACACCTTC. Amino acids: CASRVTTGGYTF.

CDR3 sequence (DNA): TGTGCCAGCAGCTTAGGCAAGTACGAGCAGTACTTC. This codes for CASSLGKYEQYF. The chain links TRBV13 to TRBJ2-5; no clear D. TRBJ2-7 explains the end of the DNA better; the J call may be wrong. Per germline, CDR1 PRHDT and CDR2 FYEKMQ (reference sequence). This CDR3 region has 12 residues.

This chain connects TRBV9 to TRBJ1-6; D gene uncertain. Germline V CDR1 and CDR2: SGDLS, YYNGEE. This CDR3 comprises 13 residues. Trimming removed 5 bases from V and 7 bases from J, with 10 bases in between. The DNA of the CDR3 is TGTGCCAGCAGGCGGGAAGGAAATTCACCCCTCCACTTT. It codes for CASRREGNSPLHF. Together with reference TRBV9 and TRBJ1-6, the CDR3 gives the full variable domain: DSGVTQTPKHLITATGQRVTLRCSPRSGDLSVYWYQQSLDQGLQFLIQYYNGEERAKGNILERFSAQQFPDLHSELNLSSLELGDSALYFCASRREGNSPLHFGNGTRLTVT.

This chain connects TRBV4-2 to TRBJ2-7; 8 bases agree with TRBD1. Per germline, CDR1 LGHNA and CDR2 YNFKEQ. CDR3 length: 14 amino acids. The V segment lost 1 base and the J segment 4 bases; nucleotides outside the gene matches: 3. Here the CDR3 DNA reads TGTGCCAGCAGCCAAGGGACAGGGAAGTACGAGCAGTACTTC. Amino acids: CASSQGTGKYEQYF.

The CDR3 loop is CASSMRGGLQETQYF. The CDR3 bases are TGTGCCAGTAGTATGCGGGGGGGCCTCCAAGAGACCCAGTACTTC. The rearrangement uses TRBV19 and TRBJ2-5, with 9 bases matching TRBD2. Looked up from germline, CDR1 is LNHDA and CDR2 is SQIVND (reference sequence). V dropped 3 bases and J dropped 1; count of bases not matched to a gene: 3. This CDR3 comprises 15 residues.

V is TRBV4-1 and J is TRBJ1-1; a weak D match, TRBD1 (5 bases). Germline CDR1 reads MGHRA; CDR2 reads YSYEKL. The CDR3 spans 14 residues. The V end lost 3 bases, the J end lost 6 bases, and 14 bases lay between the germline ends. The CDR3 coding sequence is TGCGCCAGCAGCCAGGGGGGTGGAAGGGCTGAAGCTTTCTTT. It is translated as CASSQGGGRAEAFF.